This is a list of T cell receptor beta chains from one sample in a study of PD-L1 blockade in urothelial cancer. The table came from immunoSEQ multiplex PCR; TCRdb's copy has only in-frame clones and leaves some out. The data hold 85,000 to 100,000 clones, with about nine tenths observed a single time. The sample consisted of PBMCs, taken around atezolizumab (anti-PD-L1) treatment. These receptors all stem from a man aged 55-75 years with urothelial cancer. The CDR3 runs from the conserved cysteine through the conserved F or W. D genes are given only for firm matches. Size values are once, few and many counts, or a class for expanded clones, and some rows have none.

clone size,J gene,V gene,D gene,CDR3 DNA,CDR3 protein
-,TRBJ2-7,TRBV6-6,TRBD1,TGTGCCAGCCGTGCCTTCAGGGGGCAAAACGAGCAGTACTTC,CASRAFRGQNEQYF
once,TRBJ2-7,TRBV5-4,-,TGTGCCAGCAGCTTGGGACAGAACTACGAGCAGTACTTC,CASSLGQNYEQYF
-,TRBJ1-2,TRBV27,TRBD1,TGTGCCACCCGTGACAGGGCCATTTCTAACTATGGCTACACCTTC,CATRDRAISNYGYTF
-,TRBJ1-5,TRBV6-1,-,TGTGCCAGCAGTGAAGTCAGGTACGGTGGTCAGCCCCAGCATTTT,CASSEVRYGGQPQHF
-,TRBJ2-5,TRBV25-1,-,TGTGCCAGCAGTGCAGCAGGGCGTGAGACCCAGTACTTC,CASSAAGRETQYF
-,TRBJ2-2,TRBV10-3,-,TGTGCCATGACTAGTGGAAACACCGGGGAGCTGTTTTTT,CAMTSGNTGELFF
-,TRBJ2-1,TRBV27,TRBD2,TGTGCCAGCAGTTCTAGCGGGAGGAACTCCTACAATGAGCAGTTCTTC,CASSSSGRNSYNEQFF
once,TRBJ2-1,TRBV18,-,TGTGCCAGCTCACCGGCGGGACTCGACTACAATGAGCAGTTCTTC,CASSPAGLDYNEQFF
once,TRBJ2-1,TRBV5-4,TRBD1,TGTGCCAGCGCCAGACAGGGAAACAATGAGCAGTTCTTC,CASARQGNNEQFF
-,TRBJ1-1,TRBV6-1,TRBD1,TGTGCCAGCGGGGACAGGGCCAGGGAGAACACTGAAGCTTTCTTT,CASGDRARENTEAFF
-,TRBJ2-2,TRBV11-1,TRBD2,TGTGCCAGCAGCTTAAGGGCTAGCGGGAGAGTAGGAGGGGAGCTGTTTTTT,CASSLRASGRVGGELFF
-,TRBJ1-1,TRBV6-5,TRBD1,TGTGCCAGCAGTTCCAACCATCCGGGACAGGAAACAAAAGCTTTCTTT,CASSSNHPGQETKAFF
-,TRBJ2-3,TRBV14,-,TGTGCCAGCAGCCAACTAGCAGGTGGAGATACGCAGTATTTT,CASSQLAGGDTQYF
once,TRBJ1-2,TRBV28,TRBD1,TGTGCCAGCAGTACGTGGGACAGGGGTATGGGAGGCTACACCTTC,CASSTWDRGMGGYTF
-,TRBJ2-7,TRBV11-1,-,TGTGCCAGCAGCCTCCAGCGGGCCACCTACGAGCAGTACTTC,CASSLQRATYEQYF
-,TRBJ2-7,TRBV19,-,TGTGCCAGTAGTACGTCCGCGACTGTCAACTACGAGCAGTACTTC,CASSTSATVNYEQYF
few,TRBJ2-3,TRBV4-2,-,TGTGCCAGCAGCCAAGTGAAAACTAGCCGGGATACGCAGTATTTT,CASSQVKTSRDTQYF
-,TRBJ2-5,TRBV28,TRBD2,TGTGCCAGCAGCCTCTCGGGACTAGTCCTGGGGGAGACCCAGTACTTC,CASSLSGLVLGETQYF
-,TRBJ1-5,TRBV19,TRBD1,TGTGCCAGTAGCCTAAGGGGACAGCTCAATCAGCCCCAGCATTTT,CASSLRGQLNQPQHF
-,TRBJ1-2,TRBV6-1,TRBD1,TGTGCCAGCAGTGAGGCGCAGGGGGCTTACGGCTACACCTTC,CASSEAQGAYGYTF
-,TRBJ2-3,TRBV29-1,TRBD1,TGCAGCGTCACCGGGACAGGGTCAGATACGCAGTATTTT,CSVTGTGSDTQYF
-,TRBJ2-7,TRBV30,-,TGTGCCTGGACTCGGCCCGGGATTAGCTCCTACGAGCAGTACTTC,CAWTRPGISSYEQYF
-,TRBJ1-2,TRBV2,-,TGTGCCAGTACGACAGCTAACTATGGCTACACCTTC,CASTTANYGYTF
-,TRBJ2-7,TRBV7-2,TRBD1,TGTGCCAGCAGCTTAGACAGGGGGTCCGAGCAGTACTTC,CASSLDRGSEQYF
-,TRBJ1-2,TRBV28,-,TGTGCCAGCAGTTTCGGGGCGGGGGAGATCTATGGCTACACCTTC,CASSFGAGEIYGYTF
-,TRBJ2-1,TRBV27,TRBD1,TGTGCCAGCAGTTTGGACAGGGATCTTTACAATGAGCAGTTCTTC,CASSLDRDLYNEQFF
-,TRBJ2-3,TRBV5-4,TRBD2,TGTGCCAGCAGCTCGGTTAAACTAGCGGGAGTAACAGATACGCAGTATTTT,CASSSVKLAGVTDTQYF
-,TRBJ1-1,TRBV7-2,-,TGTGCCAGCAGCTTAGGGGAGGGGAGGTTAGCTGAAGCTTTCTTT,CASSLGEGRLAEAFF
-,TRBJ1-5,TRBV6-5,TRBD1,TGTGCCAGCAGTTACTCGAGGGACAGAAATCAGCCCCAGCATTTT,CASSYSRDRNQPQHF
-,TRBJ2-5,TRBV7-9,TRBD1,TGTGCCAGCAGCTTAAGGACAGGGATCCAAGAGACCCAGTACTTC,CASSLRTGIQETQYF
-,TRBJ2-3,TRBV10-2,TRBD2,TGCGCCAGCAGTGAGGCAGTAGGACTAGTGGCAGATACGCAGTATTTT,CASSEAVGLVADTQYF
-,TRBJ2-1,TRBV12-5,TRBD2,TGTGCTAGTGGACCTGGGACTAGCGGGAGGCGGAATGAGCAGTTCTTC,CASGPGTSGRRNEQFF
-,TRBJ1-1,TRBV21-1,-,TGTGCCAGCAGCAAAAGAGCCAGGGTCGTGCCCACTGAAGCTTTCTTT,CASSKRARVVPTEAFF
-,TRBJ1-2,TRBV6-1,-,TGTGCCAGCTCTGGTCGGGGGGAGCACTATGGCTACACCTTC,CASSGRGEHYGYTF
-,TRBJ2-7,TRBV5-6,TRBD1,TGTGCCAGCAGCCTTGGGACAGCTTCCACCTACGAGCAGTACTTC,CASSLGTASTYEQYF
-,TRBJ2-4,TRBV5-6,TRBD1,TGTGCCAGCAGCTTGGAAGGGGGCCGGAACATTCAGTACTTC,CASSLEGGRNIQYF
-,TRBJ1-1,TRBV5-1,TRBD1,TGCGCCAGCAGCGTCGACAGGGCTGAAGCTTTCTTT,CASSVDRAEAFF
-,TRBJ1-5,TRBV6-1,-,TGTGCCAGCAGTGGAGGTCAGGGCTGGATTGGGCAGCCCCAGCATTTT,CASSGGQGWIGQPQHF
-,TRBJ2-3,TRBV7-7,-,TGTGCCAGCAGCTCTACAGGGCAGGGGACGCAGTATTTT,CASSSTGQGTQYF
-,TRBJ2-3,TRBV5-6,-,TGTGCCAGCAGCTTGGGACATATAGATACGCAGTATTTT,CASSLGHIDTQYF
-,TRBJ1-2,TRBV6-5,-,TGTGCCAGCAGTTACGAGGGTGAGGGAGAATCTGGCTACACCTTC,CASSYEGEGESGYTF
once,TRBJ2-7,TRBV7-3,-,TGTGCCAGCAGCTGGAGGCGCTACGAGCAGTACTTC,CASSWRRYEQYF
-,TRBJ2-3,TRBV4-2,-,TGTGCCAGCAGCCAAGATTGGGGATGGGCGGGGAGCACAGATACGCAGTATTTT,CASSQDWGWAGSTDTQYF
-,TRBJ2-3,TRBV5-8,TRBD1,TGTGCCAGCAGCTACAGGGGGTTTACGCAGTATTTT,CASSYRGFTQYF
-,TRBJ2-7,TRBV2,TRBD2,TGTGCCAGCAGTGAAATGGCGGGAGCCTACGAGCAGTACTTC,CASSEMAGAYEQYF
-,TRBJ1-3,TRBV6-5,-,TGTGCCAGCAGTTACTCCGGACCCTCGGGAGGAAACACCATATATTTT,CASSYSGPSGGNTIYF
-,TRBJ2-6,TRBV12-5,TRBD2,TGTGCTAGTGGTTTGTCCCCGCGGGGGGTCCTCCCTTCCGGGGCCAACGTCCTGACTTTC,CASGLSPRGVLPSGANVLTF
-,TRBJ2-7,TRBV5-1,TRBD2,TGCGCCAGCAGCTTGACCCTAGCGGGTTTGAGCTACGAGCAGTACTTC,CASSLTLAGLSYEQYF
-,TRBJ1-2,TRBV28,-,TGTGCCAGCAGTTTAACAGGGAGGGATTACTATGGCTACACCTTC,CASSLTGRDYYGYTF
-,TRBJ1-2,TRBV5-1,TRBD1,TGCGCCAGCGGGCGGGACAGCGGATACACCTTC,CASGRDSGYTF
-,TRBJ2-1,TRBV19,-,TGTGCCAGTAGTATGCGGGCGCGTAACTTTGATGAGCAGTTCTTC,CASSMRARNFDEQFF
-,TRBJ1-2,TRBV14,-,TGTGCCAGCAGCCAAGATAACAGAGACTATGGCTACACCTTC,CASSQDNRDYGYTF
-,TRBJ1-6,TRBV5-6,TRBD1,TGTGCCAGCAGCACAGACAGGGGGCAAATTCTGTTAGTTTCACCCCTCCACTTT,CASSTDRGQILLVSPLHF
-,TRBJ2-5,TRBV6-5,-,TGTGCCAGCAGTTACATGCGACAAGAGACCCAGTACTTC,CASSYMRQETQYF